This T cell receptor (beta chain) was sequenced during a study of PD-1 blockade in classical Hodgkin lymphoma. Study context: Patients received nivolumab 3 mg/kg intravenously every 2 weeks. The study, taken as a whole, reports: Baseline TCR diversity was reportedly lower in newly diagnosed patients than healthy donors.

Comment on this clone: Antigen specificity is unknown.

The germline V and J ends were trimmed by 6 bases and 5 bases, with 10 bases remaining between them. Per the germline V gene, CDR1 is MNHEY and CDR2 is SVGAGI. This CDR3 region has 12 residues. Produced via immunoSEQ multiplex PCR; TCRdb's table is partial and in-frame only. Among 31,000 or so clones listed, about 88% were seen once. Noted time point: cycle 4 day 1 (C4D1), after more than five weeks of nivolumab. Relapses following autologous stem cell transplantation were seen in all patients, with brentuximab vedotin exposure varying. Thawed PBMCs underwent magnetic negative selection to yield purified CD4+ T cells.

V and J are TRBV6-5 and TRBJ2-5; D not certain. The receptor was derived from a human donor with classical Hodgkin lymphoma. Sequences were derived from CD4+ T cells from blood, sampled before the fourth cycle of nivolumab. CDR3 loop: CASRHGRETQYF. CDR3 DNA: TGTGCCAGCAGACATGGACGGGAGACCCAGTACTTC.